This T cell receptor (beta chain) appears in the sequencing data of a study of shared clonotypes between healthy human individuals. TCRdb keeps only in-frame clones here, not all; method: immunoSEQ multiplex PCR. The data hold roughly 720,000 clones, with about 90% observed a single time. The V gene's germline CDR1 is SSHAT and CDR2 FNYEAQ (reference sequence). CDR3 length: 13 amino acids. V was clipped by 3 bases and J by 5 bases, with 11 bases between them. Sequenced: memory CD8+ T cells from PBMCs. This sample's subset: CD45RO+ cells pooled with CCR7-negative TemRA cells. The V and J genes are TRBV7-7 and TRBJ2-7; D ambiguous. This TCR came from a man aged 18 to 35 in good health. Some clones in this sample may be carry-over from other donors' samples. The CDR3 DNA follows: TGTGCCAGCAGCTTTGGGTATCGCGACGAGCAGTACTTC. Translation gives CASSFGYRDEQYF. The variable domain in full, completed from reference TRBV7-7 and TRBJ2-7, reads GAGVSQSPRYKVTKRGQDVTLRCDPISSHATLYWYQQALGQGPEFLTYFNYEAQPDKSGLPSDRFSAERPEGSISTLTIQRTEQRDSAMYRCASSFGYRDEQYFGPGTRLTVT.